These T cell receptor beta chains were read from a single sample in a study of T-cell memory formation after mild COVID-19. TCRdb redid the calling of the 5' RACE reads with MiXCR, one entry per CDR3 protein. The repertoire has about 130,000 distinct CDR3 sequences, over 15% of them found once; the top ten carry 5% to 5.5%. The source material was PBMCs or a T cell subset sorted from them (not recorded which). Receptors were obtained from a man between 18 and 35 years old who had mild COVID-19 (a few samples of this study predate the infection). Cell type and time point are not known. Each CDR3 is given with its conserved first and last residue. A D gene is named only where the DNA matches it firmly. Part of the rows lack a size; the others show once, few, many or a class for expanded clones.

size	V	D	J	DNA	CDR3
once	TRBV6-4	TRBD2	TRBJ2-3	TGTGCCAGCAGTGAGACTAGCGGGGGGGCAGATACGCAGTATTTT	CASSETSGGADTQYF
many	TRBV4-3	-	TRBJ2-5	TGCGCCAGCAGCCAAGGGAGGACCCGCGGGACCCAGTACTTC	CASSQGRTRGTQYF
-	TRBV5-1	TRBD1	TRBJ2-7	TGCGCCAGCAGCCCCGGGGACAGGGACCTCTACGAGCAGTACTTC	CASSPGDRDLYEQYF
few	TRBV5-6	TRBD1	TRBJ2-5	TGTGCCAGCAGCTTCGGACAGGCGACACGGGAGACCCAGTACTTC	CASSFGQATRETQYF
few	TRBV7-2	-	TRBJ2-5	TGTGCCAGCAGCTCCTTCTTTCAAGAGACCCAGTACTTC	CASSSFFQETQYF
-	TRBV24-1	-	TRBJ1-5	TGTGCCACCAGTGAGGCGGGACGACCGACTTATAGCAATCAGCCCCAGCATTTT	CATSEAGRPTYSNQPQHF
-	TRBV7-9	-	TRBJ1-5	TGTGCCAGCAGCTTAGAGGCAGGGAGACGAAATCAGCCCCAGCATTTT	CASSLEAGRRNQPQHF
many	TRBV30	-	TRBJ2-3	TGTGCCTGGAGTCGGGGTATGACAGATACGCAGTATTTT	CAWSRGMTDTQYF
-	TRBV4-3	-	TRBJ1-2	TGCGCCAGCAGCCAAGACCCGGGGGCGGTCTATGGCTACACCTTC	CASSQDPGAVYGYTF
-	TRBV12-3/TRBV12-4	-	TRBJ2-7	TGTGCCAGCAGTTCACGGAATTGGTACTCCTACGAGCAGTACTTC	CASSSRNWYSYEQYF
-	TRBV11-2	-	TRBJ2-5	TGTGCCAGCAGCAGGGGGTTTCAAGAGACCCAGTACTTC	CASSRGFQETQYF
few	TRBV5-1	-	TRBJ2-1	TGCGCCAGCAGCTGGGGGAACGTTGGCGGAAATGAGCAGTTCTTC	CASSWGNVGGNEQFF
-	TRBV9	TRBD1	TRBJ1-2	TGTGCCAGCAGGGGACAGGACCCCATCTATGGCTACACCTTC	CASRGQDPIYGYTF
-	TRBV19	-	TRBJ2-2	TGTGCCAGTCAGCCAGCTCTTGTCGCCGGGGAGCTGTTTTTT	CASQPALVAGELFF
many	TRBV7-2	-	TRBJ1-5	TGTGCCAGCAGCCCGTGGACAGATCAGCCCCAGCATTTT	CASSPWTDQPQHF
few	TRBV4-3	-	TRBJ2-2	TGCGCCAGCAGCCAAGACTGGGCCCCTCGGAGGACCGGGGAGCTGTTTTTT	CASSQDWAPRRTGELFF
few	TRBV27	-	TRBJ2-2	TGTGCCAGCAGTTTTCTCCGGGGAACCCCTTCGAACACCGGGGAGCTGTTTTTT	CASSFLRGTPSNTGELFF
few	TRBV9	-	TRBJ2-5	TGTGCCAGCAGCGTAGCAGTACAGGAGACCCAGTACTTC	CASSVAVQETQYF
-	TRBV5-1	-	TRBJ2-3	TGCGCCAGCAGCCGGGACATCAGCACAGATACGCAGTATTTT	CASSRDISTDTQYF
few	TRBV18	-	TRBJ2-3	TGTGCCAGCTCACCACCGAACAGGGCCACAGATACGCAGTATTTT	CASSPPNRATDTQYF
few	TRBV28	-	TRBJ2-6	TGTGCCAGCAGTGCTTTCTCTGGGGCCAACGTCCTGACTTTC	CASSAFSGANVLTF
-	TRBV6-2/TRBV6-3	-	TRBJ1-5	TGTGCCAGCAGCTGGGGGGCGCGGTATCAGCCCCAGCATTTT	CASSWGARYQPQHF
-	TRBV12-3/TRBV12-4	TRBD2	TRBJ2-2	TGTGCCAGCAGATACGGGACTAGCGGCGTTACCGGGGAGCTGTTTTTT	CASRYGTSGVTGELFF
few	TRBV5-1	-	TRBJ2-3	TGCGCCAGCAGCTTGGGACACCCGAGCACAGATACGCAGTATTTT	CASSLGHPSTDTQYF
-	TRBV18	-	TRBJ1-5	TGTGCCAGCTCACCAGGGGCAGGCGAGCAGCCCCAGCATTTT	CASSPGAGEQPQHF
-	TRBV7-9	-	TRBJ2-5	TGTGCCAGCACCCGGGACAATTGGGAAGAGACCCAGTACTTC	CASTRDNWEETQYF
few	TRBV12-3/TRBV12-4	TRBD1	TRBJ1-1	TGTGCCAGCAGACTAGACAGGGGTGGAGTGAACACTGAAGCTTTCTTT	CASRLDRGGVNTEAFF
few	TRBV7-6	-	TRBJ2-1	TGTGCCAGCAGCTTAGGAGTTAGCTACAATGAGCAGTTCTTC	CASSLGVSYNEQFF
-	TRBV24-1	-	TRBJ2-5	TGTGCCACCAGTGGCTGGGAATCCCCAGAGACCCAGTACTTC	CATSGWESPETQYF
few	TRBV7-8	-	TRBJ1-2	TGTGCCAGCAGCTTTCAGGGAGGAATGGGGGGCTACACCTTC	CASSFQGGMGGYTF
-	TRBV20-1	-	TRBJ2-3	TGCAGTGCTAGGGTCACAGATACGCAGTATTTT	CSARVTDTQYF
many	TRBV4-3	-	TRBJ2-3	TGCGCCAGCAGCCCGTCTTGGGGAAACACAGATACGCAGTATTTT	CASSPSWGNTDTQYF
few	TRBV5-6	-	TRBJ1-2	TGTGCCAGCAGCCTCCGACCCACCGGGACTGGATCTAACTATGGCTACACCTTC	CASSLRPTGTGSNYGYTF
few	TRBV4-1	-	TRBJ2-5	TGCGCCAGCAGCCAAGGCAGGGACCCAGAGACCCAGTACTTC	CASSQGRDPETQYF
few	TRBV7-2	-	TRBJ2-5	TGTGCCAGCAGCTTAGGGGGTAGCGCAGAGACCCAGTACTTC	CASSLGGSAETQYF
-	TRBV5-1	-	TRBJ2-1	TGCGCCAGCAGCTTGTATCGCCGGACCCGACACAATGAGCAGTTCTTC	CASSLYRRTRHNEQFF
few	TRBV4-2	-	TRBJ2-7	TGTGCCAGCAGCCGAGAACAGGAATCTCACTCCTACGAGCAGTACTTC	CASSREQESHSYEQYF
-	TRBV20-1	TRBD1	TRBJ2-5	TGCAGTGCGCCGGACAGGGATCGGGAGACCCAGTACTTC	CSAPDRDRETQYF
-	TRBV12-5	TRBD1	TRBJ2-5	TGTGCTAGTGGTTTGGACCTGGGACAGACTGGGGAGACCCAGTACTTC	CASGLDLGQTGETQYF
few	TRBV20-1	TRBD2	TRBJ2-7	TGCAGTGCCCAACGAAGTCTAGCGGGGGGTATCTACGAGCAGTACTTC	CSAQRSLAGGIYEQYF
few	TRBV5-6	-	TRBJ1-1	TGTGCCAGCAGCCTGCTTGGGGGGGGCTGGGGTGAGAACACTGAAGCTTTCTTT	CASSLLGGGWGENTEAFF
few	TRBV7-2	TRBD1	TRBJ1-5	TGTGCCAGCAGTTCGGACAGGTTCAATCAGCCCCAGCATTTT	CASSSDRFNQPQHF
few	TRBV5-6	-	TRBJ2-5	TGTGCCAGCAGCTTACCGGGGGGCCATGGCCAAGAGACCCAGTACTTC	CASSLPGGHGQETQYF
few	TRBV5-1	-	TRBJ1-1	TGCGCCAGCAGCTGGGGAGGAGCGGACACTGAAGCTTTCTTT	CASSWGGADTEAFF
-	TRBV4-3	-	TRBJ1-2	TGCGCCAGCAGCCAAGATCAGGGGAGTAACTATGGCTACACCTTC	CASSQDQGSNYGYTF
few	TRBV3-1	TRBD2	TRBJ2-3	TGTGCCAGCGTGAGCGGGGGGGGAGATACGCAGTATTTT	CASVSGGGDTQYF
many	TRBV12-3/TRBV12-4	TRBD1	TRBJ1-1	TGTGCCAGCAGTTCCGGACAGGGTATCACTGAAGCTTTCTTT	CASSSGQGITEAFF
-	TRBV7-2	TRBD2	TRBJ2-3	TGTGCCAGCAGCTTAGACCCTAGCGGGGGGTTCACAGATACGCAGTATTTT	CASSLDPSGGFTDTQYF
-	TRBV11-1	-	TRBJ2-1	TGTGCCAGCAGCCGTCGGACAGGGAGGGTATCTCGGCAGTTCTTC	CASSRRTGRVSRQFF
-	TRBV7-9	TRBD2	TRBJ2-2	TGTGCCAGCAGCTTAAGGACTAGCGGGGTGATGAACACCGGGGAGCTGTTTTTT	CASSLRTSGVMNTGELFF
few	TRBV19	TRBD1	TRBJ2-7	TGTGCCAGTAGTAGAAGACAGGGTTTCTACGAGCAGTACTTC	CASSRRQGFYEQYF
many	TRBV6-5	-	TRBJ2-3	TGTGCCAGCAGTTACGTGAGCGGGCACGGCGGTGCTACGCAGTATTTT	CASSYVSGHGGATQYF
few	TRBV15	-	TRBJ2-5	TGTGCCACCAGCAGAGTCGGCAGATTCCAAGAGACCCAGTACTTC	CATSRVGRFQETQYF
few	TRBV15	-	TRBJ2-4	TGTGCCACCAGCAGGGGAAGGGATTTGGAAAACATTCAGTACTTC	CATSRGRDLENIQYF
few	TRBV18	TRBD1	TRBJ2-3	TGTGCCAGCTCACCGGACAGGGGGGCCTTCACAGATACGCAGTATTTT	CASSPDRGAFTDTQYF